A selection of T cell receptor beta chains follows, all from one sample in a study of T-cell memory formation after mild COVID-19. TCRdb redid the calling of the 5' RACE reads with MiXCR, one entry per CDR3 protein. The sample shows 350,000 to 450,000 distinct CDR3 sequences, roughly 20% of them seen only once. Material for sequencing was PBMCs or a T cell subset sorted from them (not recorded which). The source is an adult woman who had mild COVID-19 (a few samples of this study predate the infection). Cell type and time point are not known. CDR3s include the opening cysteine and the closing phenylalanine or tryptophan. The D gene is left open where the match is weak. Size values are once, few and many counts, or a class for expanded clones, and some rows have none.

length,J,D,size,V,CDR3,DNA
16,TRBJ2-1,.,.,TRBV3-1,CASSLLGGGLYNEQFF,TGTGCCAGCAGCCTTCTAGGGGGGGGGCTTTACAATGAGCAGTTCTTC
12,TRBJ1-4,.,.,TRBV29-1,CSVGGSNEKLFF,TGCAGCGTTGGCGGGTCTAATGAAAAACTGTTTTTT
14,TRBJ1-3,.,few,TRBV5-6,CASSPGVIGNTIYF,TGTGCCAGCAGCCCGGGGGTAATTGGAAACACCATATATTTT
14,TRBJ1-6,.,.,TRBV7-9,CASSGGQFNSPLHF,TGTGCCAGCAGCGGAGGACAGTTTAATTCACCCCTCCACTTT
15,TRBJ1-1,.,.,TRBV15,CATSREGQSNTEAFF,TGTGCCACCAGCAGAGAAGGGCAGTCGAACACTGAAGCTTTCTTT
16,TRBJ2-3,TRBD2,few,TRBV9,CASSPRTSGAADTQYF,TGTGCCAGCAGCCCCCGGACTAGCGGGGCCGCAGATACGCAGTATTTT
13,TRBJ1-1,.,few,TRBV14,CASSQEMNTEAFF,TGTGCCAGCAGCCAAGAAATGAACACTGAAGCTTTCTTT
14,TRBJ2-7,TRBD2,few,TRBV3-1,CASSQKGLYYEQYF,TGTGCCAGCAGCCAGAAGGGACTATATTACGAGCAGTACTTC
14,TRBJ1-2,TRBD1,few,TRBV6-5,CASRRDSRLGGYTF,TGTGCCAGCAGGAGGGACAGCCGGTTGGGTGGCTACACCTTC
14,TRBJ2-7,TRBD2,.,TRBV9,CASSVTSGTGEQYF,TGTGCCAGCAGCGTCACTAGCGGGACGGGTGAGCAGTACTTC
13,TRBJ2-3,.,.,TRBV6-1,CATNPGDGDTQYF,TGTGCCACCAATCCAGGTGACGGCGATACGCAGTATTTT
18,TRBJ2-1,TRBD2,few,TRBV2,CASWDLQVTSGRGNEQFF,TGTGCCAGCTGGGACTTGCAAGTTACTAGCGGGAGGGGCAATGAGCAGTTCTTC
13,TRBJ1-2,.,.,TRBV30,CAWSVGLSYGYTF,TGTGCCTGGAGTGTAGGTCTCAGCTATGGCTACACCTTC
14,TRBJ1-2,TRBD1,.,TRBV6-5,CASIGTGGNYGYTF,TGTGCCAGCATCGGGACAGGGGGCAACTATGGCTACACCTTC
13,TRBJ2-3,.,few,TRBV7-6,CASSFRRRDTQYF,TGTGCCAGCAGCTTTCGAAGGAGGGATACGCAGTATTTT
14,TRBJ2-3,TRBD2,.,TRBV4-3,CASSHGGSADTQYF,TGCGCCAGCAGCCACGGCGGGAGCGCAGATACGCAGTATTTT
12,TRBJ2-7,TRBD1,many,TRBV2,CASRQGDNEQYF,TGTGCCAGCAGACAGGGGGACAACGAGCAGTACTTC
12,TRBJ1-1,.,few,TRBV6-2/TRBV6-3,CASSYRHTEAFF,TGTGCCAGCAGTTATCGACACACTGAAGCTTTCTTT
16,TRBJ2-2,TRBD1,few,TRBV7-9,CASSLDRGPNTGELFF,TGTGCCAGCAGCCTTGACAGGGGACCGAACACCGGGGAGCTGTTTTTT
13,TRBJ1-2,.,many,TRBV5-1,CASSFRGMHGYTF,TGCGCCAGCAGCTTTCGAGGAATGCACGGCTACACCTTC
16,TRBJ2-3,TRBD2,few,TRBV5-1,CASSFWGLAGTDTQYF,TGCGCCAGCAGCTTTTGGGGACTAGCGGGAACAGATACGCAGTATTTT
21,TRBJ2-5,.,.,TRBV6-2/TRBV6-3,CASSYSKRTGGTGHHQETQYF,TGTGCCAGCAGTTACTCGAAAAGAACTGGGGGAACCGGACACCACCAAGAGACCCAGTACTTC
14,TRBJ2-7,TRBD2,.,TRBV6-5,CASRPGTSGDRQYF,TGTGCCAGCAGACCCGGGACTAGCGGTGATCGGCAGTACTTC
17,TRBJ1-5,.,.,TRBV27,CASSLFGTEFVDQPQHF,TGTGCCAGCAGTTTATTTGGGACGGAGTTCGTGGATCAGCCCCAGCATTTT
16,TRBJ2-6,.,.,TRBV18,CASSPSRGTGANVLTF,TGTGCCAGCTCACCATCTAGGGGAACTGGGGCCAACGTCCTGACTTTC
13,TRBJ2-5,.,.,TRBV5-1,CASRKVPQETQYF,TGCGCCAGCAGAAAAGTCCCCCAAGAGACCCAGTACTTC
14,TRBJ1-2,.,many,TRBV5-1,CASSLVGGANGYTF,TGCGCCAGCAGCTTGGTAGGGGGAGCCAATGGCTACACCTTC
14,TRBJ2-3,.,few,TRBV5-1,CASSGFLGTDTQYF,TGCGCCAGCAGTGGGTTTTTGGGGACAGATACGCAGTATTTT
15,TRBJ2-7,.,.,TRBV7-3,CASSHSGAGGYEQYF,TGTGCCAGCAGCCACTCAGGGGCCGGGGGCTACGAGCAGTACTTC
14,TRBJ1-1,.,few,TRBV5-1,CASSLVPPNTEAFF,TGCGCCAGCAGCTTGGTTCCCCCGAACACTGAAGCTTTCTTT
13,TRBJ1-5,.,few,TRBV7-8,CASRRTANQPQHF,TGTGCCAGCAGAAGGACAGCTAATCAGCCCCAGCATTTT
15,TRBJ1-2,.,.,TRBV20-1,CSAGPGQPLVYGYTF,TGCAGTGCTGGGCCAGGGCAGCCGCTTGTCTATGGCTACACCTTC
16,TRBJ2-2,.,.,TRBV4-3,CASSQDAKRSTGELFF,TGCGCCAGCAGCCAAGACGCTAAGCGTTCTACCGGGGAGCTGTTTTTT
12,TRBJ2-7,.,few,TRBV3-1,CASSQDRSVQYF,TGTGCCAGCAGCCAAGATCGGAGCGTGCAGTACTTC
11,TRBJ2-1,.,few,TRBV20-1,CSASGAGEQFF,TGCAGTGCTAGTGGTGCGGGGGAGCAGTTCTTC
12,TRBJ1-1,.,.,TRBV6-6,CATTVGVTEAFF,TGTGCCACGACCGTCGGAGTGACTGAAGCTTTCTTT
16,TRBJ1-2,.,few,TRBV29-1,CSVEGLEGRRNYGYTF,TGCAGCGTTGAAGGTTTAGAGGGGCGGAGGAACTATGGCTACACCTTC
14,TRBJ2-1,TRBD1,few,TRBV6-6,CASSYEGAFNEQFF,TGTGCCAGCAGTTATGAGGGGGCCTTCAATGAGCAGTTCTTC
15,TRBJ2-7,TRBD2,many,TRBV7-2,CASSRSSGTGGEQYF,TGTGCCAGCAGCCGATCTAGCGGGACGGGGGGCGAGCAGTACTTC
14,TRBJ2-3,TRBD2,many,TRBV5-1,CASSLGLNTDTQYF,TGCGCCAGCAGCCTGGGACTAAACACAGATACGCAGTATTTT
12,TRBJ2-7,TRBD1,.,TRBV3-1,CASRGTGGEQYF,TGTGCCAGCAGGGGAACAGGGGGCGAGCAGTACTTC
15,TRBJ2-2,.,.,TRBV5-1,CASSLLGHNTGELFF,TGCGCCAGCAGCTTGCTTGGACACAACACCGGGGAGCTGTTTTTT
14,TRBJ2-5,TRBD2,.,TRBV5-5,CASSFGDYQETQYF,TGTGCCAGCAGCTTCGGGGACTATCAAGAGACCCAGTACTTC
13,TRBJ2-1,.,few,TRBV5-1,CASSFSPTNEQFF,TGCGCCAGCAGCTTCTCACCCACCAATGAGCAGTTCTTC
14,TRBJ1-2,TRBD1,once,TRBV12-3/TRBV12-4,CASTTQGPNYGYTF,TGTGCCAGCACCACACAGGGGCCTAACTATGGCTACACCTTC
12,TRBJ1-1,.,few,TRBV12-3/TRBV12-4,CASSLRFPEAFF,TGTGCCAGCAGTTTACGGTTCCCTGAAGCTTTCTTT
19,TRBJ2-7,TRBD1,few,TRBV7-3,CASSLIGWTRDRGGMEQYF,TGTGCCAGCAGCTTAATCGGTTGGACCCGGGACAGGGGAGGCATGGAGCAGTACTTC
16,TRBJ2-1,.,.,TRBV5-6,CASSLEATSSYNEQFF,TGTGCCAGCAGCTTGGAGGCCACGAGCTCCTACAATGAGCAGTTCTTC